The 15 T cell receptor beta chains below come from one sample, sequenced in a study of blood T cell repertoires in COVID-19. This table comes from immunoSEQ multiplex PCR, and its TCRdb copy is limited to in-frame clones, with some not included. The sample yields around 58,000 clones, nearly 90% seen once. Sequenced input: peripheral blood. All receptors come from a man in his fifties or sixties with active COVID-19.

This clone was observed a few times. The chain uses TRBV11-2 and TRBJ1-6; D call uncertain. This CDR3 region has 15 residues. Germline CDR1 and CDR2: SGHAT and FQNNGV. V lost 0 bases and J 7 bases, leaving 10 bases between the germline ends. DNA for the CDR3: TGTGCCAGCAGCTTAGATCTTGTCGAGAATTCACCCCTCCACTTT. It encodes CASSLDLVENSPLHF.

The gene calls are TRBV7-2 and TRBJ2-2; D remains ambiguous. The germline CDR1 and CDR2 sequences are SGHTA and FQGNSA. V lost 0 bases, J lost 5 bases, and 7 bases lay in between. The CDR3 is 14 amino acids. CDR3 coding DNA: TGTGCCAGCAGCTTAGCGCAGGCAACCGGGGAGCTGTTTTTT. Translation gives CASSLAQATGELFF.

The CDR3 DNA reads as TGTGCCAGCAGCTTAAGACGGGGCTCCTATAATTCACCCCTCCACTTT. As protein: CASSLRRGSYNSPLHF. The chain has TRBV5-6 and TRBJ1-6; D remains unclear. V shed 2 bases and J shed 0 bases, with 9 bases lying between them. This CDR3 region has 16 residues. Germline assignment: CDR1 SGHDT and CDR2 YYEEEE.

The CDR3 reads CASSPEVGTRNNEQFF. CDR3 nucleotides: TGTGCCAGCTCACCGGAGGTCGGGACAAGAAACAATGAGCAGTTCTTC. This chain uses TRBV18 with TRBJ2-1; D is perhaps TRBD1 (6 bases). There are 16 residues in the CDR3. Trimming took off 3 bases at V and 5 bases at J, with 17 bases between the two ends. Germline-derived CDR1 and CDR2 are KGHSH and LQKENI.

The rearrangement uses TRBV19 and TRBJ2-2; 8 bases are a match to TRBD1. This CDR3 has 12 residues. The junction had 2 bases not matched to a gene; V was cut back by 8 bases and J by 6 bases. Germline V gene sequence: CDR1 LNHDA, CDR2 SQIVND (reference sequence). The CDR3 DNA sequence: TGTGCCAGTGCACAGGGGGCCGGGGAGCTGTTTTTT. It encodes CASAQGAGELFF.

The V call is TRBV5-1, the J call TRBJ2-1; 10 bases line up with TRBD2. With 0 bases clipped from V and 7 bases from J, the junction kept 7 bases outside the gene matches. The CDR3 has 16 amino acids. In germline, CDR1 is SGHRS, CDR2 YFSETQ. CDR3 region: CASSLGALAGVNEQFF. In DNA, the CDR3 is TGCGCCAGCAGCTTGGGGGCCCTAGCGGGGGTTAATGAGCAGTTCTTC. Full variable domain (remainder filled in from reference TRBV5-1 and TRBJ2-1): KAGVTQTPRYLIKTRGQQVTLSCSPISGHRSVSWYQQTPGQGLQFLFEYFSETQRNKGNFPGRFSGRQFSNSRSEMNVSTLELGDSALYLCASSLGALAGVNEQFFGPGTRLTVL.

This chain connects TRBV6-6 to TRBJ1-1, with 8 bases aligning to TRBD1. V lost 4 bases and J lost 6; bases outside the gene matches: 7. Germline CDR1 reads MNHNY; CDR2 reads SVGAGI (reference sequence). The CDR3 length is 14 residues. The CDR3 coding sequence is TGTGCCAGCAGTTCAGACAGGGGATGGTCTGAAGCTTTCTTT. Residues: CASSSDRGWSEAFF.

For this clone: One junction end does not reproduce the germline sequence, and a read error may be involved. V and J are TRBV24-1 and TRBJ1-3; D not resolved. CDR1 is KGHDR and CDR2 is SFDVKD in the germline V gene. The CDR3 covers 18 residues. The CDR3 sequence is CATSVLYHGSYSGNTIYF. The CDR3, as DNA: TGTGCCACCAGTGTTTTGTATCACGGGAGCTACTCTGGAAACACCATATATTTT.

This chain connects TRBV6-6 to TRBJ1-5; 7 positions agree with TRBD1. With 6 bases clipped from V and 2 bases from J, the junction kept 10 bases outside the gene matches. Germline V CDR1 and CDR2: MNHNY, SVGAGI (reference sequence). The CDR3 loop spans 16 amino acids. This CDR3 is CASRLLTGSGNQPQHF. The CDR3 DNA sequence: TGTGCCAGCAGACTCCTGACAGGGTCTGGCAATCAGCCCCAGCATTTT.

The chain joins TRBV10-1 to TRBJ2-3; D unclear. With 3 bases removed from V and 5 bases from J, the gap between germline ends came to 3 bases. There are 11 residues in the CDR3. Per germline, CDR1 WNHNN and CDR2 SYGVQD (reference sequence). CDR3 DNA sequence: TGCGCCAGCAGTGACTTAGATACGCAGTATTTT. Translation gives CASSDLDTQYF.

This chain connects TRBV19 to TRBJ1-5; D not certain. The CDR3 sequence is 13 residues long. Trimming took 3 bases from V and 5 from J, leaving 8 bases between them. Germline V gene data show CDR1 as LNHDA and CDR2 as SQIVND (reference sequence). Here the CDR3 reads CASSIDRDQPQHF. In DNA form, the CDR3 reads TGTGCCAGTAGTATTGATCGAGATCAGCCCCAGCATTTT.

This clone was detected only a few times. The chain recombines TRBV30 with TRBJ1-1; 9 nucleotides align to TRBD1. This CDR3 spans 15 amino acids. CDR1 GTSNPN and CDR2 SVGIG come from the germline V gene (reference sequence). The V segment lost 3 bases and the J segment 8 bases; nucleotides outside the gene matches: 13. Here the CDR3 reads CAWRGKGQGQAEAFF. The CDR3 coding sequence is TGTGCCTGGAGGGGGAAGGGACAGGGACAGGCAGAAGCTTTCTTT.

The rearrangement joins TRBV25-1 to TRBJ2-1, with TRBD2 as a possible D gene (5 bases). This CDR3 is 13 amino acids long. CDR1 and CDR2 (germline): MGHDK, SYGVNS. Trimming took off 2 bases at V and 9 bases at J, with 11 bases between the two ends. Here the CDR3 DNA reads TGTGCCAGCAGTGAACTAGCATCGGGTGAGCAGTTCTTC. This translates into CASSELASGEQFF.

V is TRBV28 and J is TRBJ2-5; 7 positions agree with TRBD2. With V trimmed by 3 bases and J by 5 bases, 6 bases remained unmatched. Germline CDR1 and CDR2: MDHEN and SYDVKM. The CDR3 runs to 14 residues. The CDR3 DNA reads TGTGCCAGCAGTTTGAGCGGGATGGGGGAGACCCAGTACTTC. It codes for CASSLSGMGETQYF.

The V and J genes are TRBV7-2 and TRBJ2-7; 12 nucleotides align to TRBD2. CDR3 length: 16 amino acids. The V segment lost 3 bases and the J segment 2 bases; nucleotides outside the gene matches: 5. Germline V gives CDR1 SGHTA, CDR2 FQGNSA. The CDR3, as DNA: TGTGCCAGCAGCTTCCGACTAGCGGGAGTACCCTACGAGCAGTACTTC. Translating gives CASSFRLAGVPYEQYF.